The subject of this entry is one T cell receptor beta chain. With 60 Vbeta and 13 Jbeta primers, the PCR was carried out. The table came from immunoSEQ multiplex PCR; TCRdb's copy has only in-frame clones and leaves some out. The sample holds more than 100,000 clones, about three quarters seen once. CDR1 and CDR2 from the germline V gene are MNHEY and SMNVEV (reference sequence). CDR3 length equals 17 residues. J was trimmed by 8 bases and V by 7 bases; bases with no gene match: 14. These data belong to a study of cytomegalovirus exposure and HLA in healthy donors. These donors counted as nominally healthy when sampled, but unrecorded immune exposures were likely.

The sequenced material came from PBMCs. This receptor was identified in a woman aged 35 to 49 in good health and CMV-seropositive. The chain links TRBV27 to TRBJ2-2; TRBD2 matches 12 bases. The CDR3 coding sequence is TGTGCCAGCAAGGACAGGCTGACTAGCGGGAGTGCTGGGGAGCTGTTTTTT. Its translation is CASKDRLTSGSAGELFF.